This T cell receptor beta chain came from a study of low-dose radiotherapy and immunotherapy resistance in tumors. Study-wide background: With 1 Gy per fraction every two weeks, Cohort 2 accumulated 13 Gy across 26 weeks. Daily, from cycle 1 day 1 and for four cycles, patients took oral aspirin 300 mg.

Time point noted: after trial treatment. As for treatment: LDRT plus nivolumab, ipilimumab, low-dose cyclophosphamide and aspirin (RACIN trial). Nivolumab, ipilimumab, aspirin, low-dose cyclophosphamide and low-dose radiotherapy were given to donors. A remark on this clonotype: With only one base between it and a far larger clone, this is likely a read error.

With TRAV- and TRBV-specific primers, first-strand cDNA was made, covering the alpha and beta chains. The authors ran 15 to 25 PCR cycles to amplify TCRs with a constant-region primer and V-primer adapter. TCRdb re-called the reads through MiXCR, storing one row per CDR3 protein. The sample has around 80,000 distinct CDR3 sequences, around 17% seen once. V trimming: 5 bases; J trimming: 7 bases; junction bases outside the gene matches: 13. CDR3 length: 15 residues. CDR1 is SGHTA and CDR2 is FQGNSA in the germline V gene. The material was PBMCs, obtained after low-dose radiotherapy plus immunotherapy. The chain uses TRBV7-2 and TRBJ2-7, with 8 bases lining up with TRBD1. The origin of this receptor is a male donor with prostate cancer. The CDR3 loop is CASSHGQGPYNEQYF. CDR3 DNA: TGTGCCAGCAGCCACGGACAGGGTCCTTACAATGAGCAGTACTTC.